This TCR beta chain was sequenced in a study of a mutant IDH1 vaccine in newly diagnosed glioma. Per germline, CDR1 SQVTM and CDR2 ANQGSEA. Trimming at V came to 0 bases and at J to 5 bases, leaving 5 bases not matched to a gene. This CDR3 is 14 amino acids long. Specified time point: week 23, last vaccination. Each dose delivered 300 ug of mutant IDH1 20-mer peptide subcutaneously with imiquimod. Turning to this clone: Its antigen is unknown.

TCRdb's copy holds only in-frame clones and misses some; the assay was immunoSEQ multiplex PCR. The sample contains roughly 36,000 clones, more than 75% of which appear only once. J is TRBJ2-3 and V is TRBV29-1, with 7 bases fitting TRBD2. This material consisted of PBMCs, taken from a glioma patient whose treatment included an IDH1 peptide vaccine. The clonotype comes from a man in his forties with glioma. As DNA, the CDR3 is TGCAGCGTTGAAGAGGGGGGGTCGGGAGATACGCAGTATTTT. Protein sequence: CSVEEGGSGDTQYF.